This TCR beta chain is drawn from a study of metastatic and nonmetastatic thyroid tumors. Across the study: Samples came from malignant and benign thyroid patients, and repertoires were compared across blood and tumor or nodule tissue. Study-level results: When malignant thyroid tumors were compared with benign nodules, TCR beta diversity was reportedly significantly higher in the malignant tumors. This held in both blood and tumor samples.

Patients had received no treatment of any kind before thyroid surgery. In the original analysis: The authors used CDR3 differences across clinicopathological groups to build a distant-metastasis classifier for papillary thyroid cancer. MiXCR was used by TCRdb to re-call the PCR reads. These V and J calls originate from TCRdb's pipeline instead of the authors' own analysis. Of roughly 34,000 clones in the sample, 21% are singletons; the top ten hold 2.5% to 3.5%. For this clone: The antigen remains undetermined.

Germline V gene lookup returns CDR1 DFQATT and CDR2 SNEGSKA (reference sequence). There are 15 residues in the CDR3. V was clipped by 5 bases and J by 7 bases; unmatched bases: 11. This sequence originates from a male donor with papillary thyroid cancer or a benign thyroid nodule (not recorded which). Some clones in this sample may be carry-over from other donors' samples. The specimen sequenced was tumor tissue. The chain couples TRBV20-1 to TRBJ2-1; 10 bases agree with TRBD2. In DNA, the CDR3 is TGCAGTGCTCCTGAGCGGGAGGGCCATATTAATGAGCAGTTCTTC. Translation: CSAPEREGHINEQFF.